Listed here are 10 T cell receptor beta chains from one sample, sequenced in a study of blood T cell repertoires in COVID-19. Sequencing used immunoSEQ multiplex PCR; TCRdb keeps in-frame clones, though not all of them. The sample contains 110,000 to 150,000 clones, roughly four fifths of which appear only once. Material: peripheral blood. The receptors originated from a human donor in a cohort sampled during active COVID-19.

The V gene is TRBV28, the J gene TRBJ2-5; D gene uncertain. The V end lost 9 bases, the J end lost 3 bases, and 11 bases lay between the germline ends. Germline CDR1 reads MDHEN; CDR2 reads SYDVKM. The CDR3 covers 12 residues. The CDR3: CASCSGEETQYF. The CDR3, as DNA: TGTGCCAGTTGTTCCGGTGAAGAGACCCAGTACTTC.

This clone was observed once. The V call is TRBV6-5, the J call TRBJ1-3; D perhaps matches TRBD1 (6 bases). The CDR3 runs to 15 residues. V was shortened by 6 bases and J by 4 bases, with 16 bases between the two germline ends. Germline lookup yields CDR1 MNHEY and CDR2 SVGAGI. CDR3 sequence reads: CASSAPGGLGNTIYF. The CDR3 DNA reads TGTGCCAGCAGCGCCCCCGGGGGGCTAGGAAACACCATATATTTT.

This chain uses TRBV28 with TRBJ2-7; D is perhaps TRBD1 (6 bases). In germline, CDR1 is MDHEN, CDR2 SYDVKM. Trimming took 6 bases from V and 3 from J, leaving 9 bases between them. This CDR3 has 12 amino acids. CDR3 DNA sequence: TGTGCCAGCAGACTGGACAGCTACGAGCAGTACTTC. Encoded protein: CASRLDSYEQYF.

The chain joins TRBV18 to TRBJ1-2; D ambiguous. This CDR3 contains 14 residues. Trimming shortened V by 5 bases and J by 2 bases, and 12 bases separated the two germline ends. CDR1 is KGHSH, CDR2 LQKENI, per germline. CDR3 sequence (DNA): TGTGCCAGCTCAGGGCCCGGTGCCAACTATGGCTACACCTTC. It is translated as CASSGPGANYGYTF.

The V call is TRBV15, the J call TRBJ2-1; 8 positions match TRBD2. The CDR3 covers 16 residues. In germline, CDR1 is LNHNV, CDR2 YYDKDF (reference sequence). Trimming took 3 bases from V and 3 from J; bases not matched to a gene: 7. This chain's CDR3 is CATSSPLADNYNEQFF. In DNA form, the CDR3 reads TGTGCCACCAGCAGCCCACTAGCGGATAACTACAATGAGCAGTTCTTC. Full variable domain (rest looked up from reference TRBV15 and TRBJ2-1): DAMVIQNPRYQVTQFGKPVTLSCSQTLNHNVMYWYQQKSSQAPKLLFHYYDKDFNNEADTPDNFQSRRPNTSFCFLDIRSPGLGDTAMYLCATSSPLADNYNEQFFGPGTRLTVL.

This sequence joins TRBV6-7 and TRBJ2-5, with 11 bases lining up with TRBD1. TRBV6-7 belongs to the ORF category, with a function that is uncertain. The CDR3 totals 15 residues. V shed 9 bases, J shed 5 bases, and the junction held 11 bases outside the gene matches. For the CDR3, the DNA is TGTGCCAGTAACTCCCGGGACAGGGGGGGGGAGACCCAGTACTTC. Translated: CASNSRDRGGETQYF.

The genes are TRBV5-6 and TRBJ1-5; a possible D gene is TRBD1 (5 bases). CDR3 length: 14 amino acids. Germline CDR1 is SGHDT and CDR2 is YYEEEE. V was shortened by 4 bases and J by 5 bases, with 13 bases between the two germline ends. As DNA, the CDR3 is TGTGCCAGCAGCCCCCTCGGGGGTGATCAGCCCCAGCATTTT. Translating gives CASSPLGGDQPQHF.

In this sample, this clone turned up once. The chain is built from TRBV18 and TRBJ1-6; D unresolved. Trimming left V 3 bases short and J 7 bases short, with 7 bases between. CDR1 KGHSH and CDR2 LQKENI come from the germline V gene. The CDR3 has 13 amino acids. The DNA of the CDR3 is TGTGCCAGCTCACCTTCACAGAATTCACCCCTCCACTTT. Protein: CASSPSQNSPLHF.

This rearrangement joins TRBV28 to TRBJ1-2; D is perhaps TRBD1 (5 bases). CDR3 length: 13 amino acids. CDR1 MDHEN and CDR2 SYDVKM come from the germline V gene. Trimming left V 6 bases short and J 8 bases short, with 16 bases between. The CDR3, as DNA: TGTGCCAGCAGGGGAGGGACGGTGGGGGGCTACACCTTC. Translated, it gives CASRGGTVGGYTF.

The chain recombines TRBV3-1 (or the pseudogene TRBV3-2) with TRBJ1-2; 11 bases are shared with TRBD1. Trimming removed 4 bases from V and 8 bases from J; junction bases left unmatched: 6. From germline, CDR1 is LGHDT and CDR2 YNNKEL (reference sequence). The CDR3 contains 14 residues. DNA for the CDR3: TGTGCCAGCAGCCGCGGACAGGGGGCGGGAGGCTACACCTTC. Encoded protein: CASSRGQGAGGYTF.